What follows is one T cell receptor (beta chain) and its context. What this receptor recognizes is not known. No clone much larger than this one lies a single base away; base qualities are absent. This entry is derived from a study of shared clonotypes between healthy human individuals (dated by TCRdb to 2018 to 2021). As for the study more broadly: The cohort comprised two women and a few men aged 18 to 49 years. For each donor, CD4 naive and CD4 memory were each run on three plates, CD8 naive on two plates, and CD8 memory on one plate. To estimate repertoire size and how much clonotypes are shared between individuals, the study performed deep sequencing of blood TCR repertoires from a few healthy adults. To increase sequencing depth and limit assay-specific biases, different laboratories used diverse techniques to prepare libraries and sequence TCR repertoires. Leukapheresis yielded between about 0.85 and 9 billion PBMCs per donor.

The full study reports these points: Because the study included only a small number of donors, the genetic and exposure-history diversity represented was limited. Incomplete sequencing was indicated by rarefaction of sorted-subset datasets, despite the large sequencing depth. Sharing across four donors was observed for approximately 5% of naive CD4, 3% to 3.5% of naive CD8, 2% to 2.5% of memory CD4, and around 0.4% of memory CD8 clonotypes. Larger estimated clonotype richness was generally found for naive subsets than for memory subsets. Sampling was limited to blood, and TCR repertoires in tissue likely differ from TCR repertoires in blood. Higher generation probabilities were observed for clonotypes shared by all four sorted-subset donors than for non-shared clonotypes. Pairwise subsampling indicated that sequencing depth was expected to affect the degree of clonotype sharing among donors.

Sequences SEHNR (CDR1) and FQNEAQ (CDR2) are obtained from the germline V gene (reference sequence). Deletion took 1 base off V and 6 bases off J, with a span of 13 bases between the germline ends. The CDR3 starts with the cysteine, ends with the phenylalanine, and has 14 residues. Left in the record is the CDR3 DNA by itself, 42 bases read in frame from the first base. For the CD8 naive samples, CD45RO-negative cells were positively selected for CCR7, yielding a CD45RA+CCR7+ population from which TemRA cells were excluded. The donors were healthy, HIV-negative adults who had no recently reported acute infections or vaccinations. All donors were Caucasian adults living in Nashville, Tennessee, USA. After blood collection by leukapheresis, PBMCs were isolated using Ficoll-Histopaque density gradient centrifugation and then cryopreserved in the vapor phase of liquid nitrogen. Analytical flow cytometry was used to check the purity and quantity of each magnetically sorted T cell population. From each sorted fraction, genomic DNA was isolated and quantified by UV absorbance on a Nanodrop 2000c.

TCR CDR3 regions were amplified from genomic DNA by multiplex PCR using the deep immunoSEQ assay. Extracted genomic DNA from each cell subset was spread evenly across all wells of several immunoSEQ 96-well plates, with each plate serving as a replicate. Each replicate PCR for sorted subsets received around 0.2 ug genomic DNA, equal to roughly 30,000 T cell genomes. The purified libraries were quantified using a Qubit 3.0 fluorometer, sized with a Bioanalyzer 2100, and then quantified again using the KAPA Library Quantification kit. Every immunoSEQ 96-well plate was sequenced on a dedicated single-read 150-cycle Illumina NextSeq 550 flow cell. In the original analysis: Because only junctional sequences without quality scores were contained in the immunoSEQ output, filtering matching that applied to full-length reads could not be performed. Sequences were annotated with PyIR, a Python wrapper for IgBLAST v1.9, using IMGT germline references to assign V/J genes and CDR3. Reads with weak V/J assignments (E-value above 1e-6), missing CDR3, stop codons, out-of-frame junctions, or ambiguous translated residues were removed. V3J clonotypes were defined by identical inferred V gene, J gene, and CDR3 amino acid sequence. Percentage overlap between repertoires was computed as shared unique clonotypes divided by the size of the smaller repertoire. RTK rarefaction, the Chao1 estimator, and Recon v2.1 estimates of unobserved clonotypes were used to assess repertoire richness. Generation probabilities for all TCRbeta clonotypes obtained by the gDNA method from several donors were computed using OLGA. TCRdb holds this immuneACCESS table with in-frame rearrangements only. Some clones are missing; in checked studies, unresolved V genes explain under half, and the rest has no known cause. V, J and clone size are those of that table, while D and trimming were read from the DNA. Recorded for this sample are hundreds of thousands of clones; 80% to 95% of them occurred a single time. The ten largest clones represent 24% of the sample.

This sequence originates from a man aged 25-45 years in good health. The sample taken for sequencing was naive CD8+ T cells sorted from blood. Per the publication, the cell subset or site label means: CD45RA+CCR7+. The rearrangement combines TRBV7-9 with TRBJ2-7; a weak D assignment points to TRBD2 (6 bases agree). The nucleotides are TGTGCCAGCAGCTTAGTGGTTAGCGGCCTCGAGCAGTACTTC. The resulting protein is CASSLVVSGLEQYF.